One sample yielded the 8 T cell receptor beta chains listed below, sequenced in a study of lymphopenia after photon versus proton radiotherapy. Profiling relied on immunoSEQ multiplex PCR, and the TCRdb table lists in-frame clones only, not all of them. The sample lists 65,000 to 90,000 clones, around 90% occurring once. This sample comprised peripheral blood, obtained from a patient treated with photon-based radiotherapy. All receptors derive from a woman in her 40s with cholangiocarcinoma.

Comments on this clone: An end of the junction differs from the germline gene, which may be a read error. The rearrangement links TRBV4-1 to TRBJ2-3; tentatively, D is TRBD2 (5 bases). The CDR3 runs 15 residues. Germline assignment: CDR1 MGHRA and CDR2 YSYEKL. The CDR3, as DNA: TGCGCCAGCAGCCAAGAAAAACCTAGCATAGATACGCAGTATTTT. It specifies CASSQEKPSIDTQYF.

The rearrangement joins TRBV7-9 to TRBJ1-4; tentatively, D is TRBD1 (5 bases). The CDR3 extends over 13 amino acids. V was trimmed by 5 bases and J by 9 bases, leaving 13 bases between them. Germline V lookup: CDR1 SEHNR, CDR2 FQNEAQ (reference sequence). For the CDR3, the DNA is TGTGCCAGCAGCCTCTACAGGAGGAAAAAACTGTTTTTT. It translates to CASSLYRRKKLFF.

This clone occurred a few times. Other DNA sequences in this specimen translate into the identical CDR3. This sequence joins TRBV29-1 and TRBJ1-1; the match to TRBD1 covers 9 bases. CDR3 length: 14 amino acids. V dropped 7 bases and J dropped 0; count of bases not matched to a gene: 6. Per the germline V gene, CDR1 is SQVTM and CDR2 is ANQGSEA. The chain's CDR3 is CSAKTGGMNTEAFF. Written as DNA, the CDR3 is TGCAGCGCAAAGACAGGGGGGATGAACACTGAAGCTTTCTTT.

J is TRBJ1-2 and V is TRBV6-1; D unresolved. V lost 3 bases and J lost 4, with 6 bases in between. CDR1 is MNHNS and CDR2 is SASEGT in the germline V gene. This CDR3 is built from 12 residues. CDR3 residues: CASSEASYGYTF. DNA for the CDR3: TGTGCCAGCAGTGAGGCCAGCTATGGCTACACCTTC.

This clone was seen once. CDR3: CAWSNRVVIGTIYF. The CDR3 DNA sequence: TGTGCCTGGAGTAATCGGGTTGTCATAGGCACCATATATTTT. The V gene is TRBV30, the J gene TRBJ1-3; D is unresolved. Germline CDR1 is GTSNPN and CDR2 is SVGIG (reference sequence). CDR3 length equals 14 residues. The germline V and J ends were trimmed by 2 bases and 9 bases, with 17 bases remaining between them.

The V and J genes are TRBV11-2 and TRBJ2-1; 7 bases line up with TRBD2. CDR1 and CDR2 from the germline V gene are SGHAT and FQNNGV. V was pared by 5 bases and J by 6 bases, with 10 bases of the junction left unmatched. CDR3 length: 15 amino acids. In nucleotides, the CDR3 is TGTGCCAGCAGCACCTCCGGGAGGCGCGGCAATGAGCAGTTCTTC. Translation: CASSTSGRRGNEQFF.

CDR3 coding DNA: TGTGCCAGCAGTCAACCCGCATCTAACGAGCAGTACTTC. Translated: CASSQPASNEQYF. V gene TRBV6-6 combines with J gene TRBJ2-7, with D unclear. Germline CDR1 reads MNHNY; CDR2 reads SVGAGI (reference sequence). The CDR3 is 13 residues long. Trimming shortened V by 5 bases and J by 5 bases, and 13 bases separated the two germline ends.

V gene TRBV5-4 combines with J gene TRBJ1-2, with D unresolved. Between the trimmed V and J ends, which lost 2 bases and 4 bases, there was a span of 9 bases. This CDR3 contains 13 residues. CDR1 is SGHNT, CDR2 YYREEE, per germline (reference sequence). The CDR3 region is CASSLKQFYGYTF. CDR3 coding DNA: TGTGCCAGCAGCTTAAAACAGTTCTATGGCTACACCTTC.